This T cell receptor beta chain was sequenced during a study of molecular identifiers for immune sequencing clone quantification. Study observations and caveats: Spike-in Jurkat TCR RNA from a single cell reportedly registered among about a million naive cells. Over 99% of effector molecules, yet under 1% of naive-cell molecules, were held by clones above 20 RNA copies.

With regard to this clonotype: Its target is not known. Germline and junction disagree at one end, which may indicate a read error.

The germline V gene encodes CDR1 LGHNA and CDR2 YSLEER. The CDR3 is made up of 15 amino acids. TCRdb passed the PCR reads through MiXCR, listing each CDR3 protein once. The sample holds some 680,000 distinct CDR3 sequences; 25% are singletons and the top ten take about 0.73%. Based on a CD8+CD4-CCR7+CD45RA+ profile, naive CD8 T cells were sorted. The sequencing sample was made of naive CD8+ T cells from blood, with Jurkat cell RNA spiked in. Noted subset: FACS-sorted CD8+CD4-CCR7+CD45RA+ naive T cells. The sequence was collected from a human donor in good health. Some libraries in this study had Jurkat cell RNA spiked in. The chain carries TRBV4-3 and TRBJ1-2; 7 bases fit TRBD1. In nucleotides, the CDR3 is TGCGCCAGCCGCCAAGAGGCAGGGGGTATTTTCGGCTACACCTTC. Translation: CASRQEAGGIFGYTF.